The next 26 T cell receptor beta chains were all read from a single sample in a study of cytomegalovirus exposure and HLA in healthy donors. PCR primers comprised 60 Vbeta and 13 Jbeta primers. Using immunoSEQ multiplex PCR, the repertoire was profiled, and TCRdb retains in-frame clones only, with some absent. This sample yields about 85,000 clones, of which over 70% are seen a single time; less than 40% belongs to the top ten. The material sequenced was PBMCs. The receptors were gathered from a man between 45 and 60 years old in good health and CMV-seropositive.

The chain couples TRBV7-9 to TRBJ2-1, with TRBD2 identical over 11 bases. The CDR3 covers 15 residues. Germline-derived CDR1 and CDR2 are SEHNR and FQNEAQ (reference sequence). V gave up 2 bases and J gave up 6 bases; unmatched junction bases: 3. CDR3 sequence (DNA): TGTGCCAGCAGCTTACGTGGGACTAGCGGCAATGAGCAGTTCTTC. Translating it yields CASSLRGTSGNEQFF.

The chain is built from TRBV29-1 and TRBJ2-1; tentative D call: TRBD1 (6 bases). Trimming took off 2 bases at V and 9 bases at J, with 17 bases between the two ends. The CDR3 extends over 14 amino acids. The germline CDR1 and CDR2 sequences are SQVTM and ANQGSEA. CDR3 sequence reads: CSVEMGAPHFEQFF. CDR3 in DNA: TGCAGCGTTGAAATGGGGGCCCCTCATTTTGAGCAGTTCTTC.

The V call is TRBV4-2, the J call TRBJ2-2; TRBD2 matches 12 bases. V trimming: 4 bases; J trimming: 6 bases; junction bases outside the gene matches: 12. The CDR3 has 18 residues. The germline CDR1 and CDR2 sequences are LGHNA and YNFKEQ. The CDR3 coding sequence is TGTGCCAGCAGCCCCCTTGGGCTAGCGGGAGGGTTCGCCGGGGAGCTGTTTTTT. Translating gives CASSPLGLAGGFAGELFF.

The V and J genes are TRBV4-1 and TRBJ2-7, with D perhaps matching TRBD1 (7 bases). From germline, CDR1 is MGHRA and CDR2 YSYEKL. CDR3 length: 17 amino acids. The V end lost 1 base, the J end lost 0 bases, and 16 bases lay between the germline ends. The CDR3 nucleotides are TGCGCCAGCAGCCAAGGTGCGTGGAGGGGGCCCTCCTACGAGCAGTACTTC. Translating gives CASSQGAWRGPSYEQYF.

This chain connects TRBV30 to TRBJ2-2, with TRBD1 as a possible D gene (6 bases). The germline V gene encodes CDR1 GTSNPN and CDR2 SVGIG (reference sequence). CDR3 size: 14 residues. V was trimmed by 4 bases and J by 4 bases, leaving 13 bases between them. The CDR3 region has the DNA TGTGCCTGGAATTCGGGACAAGGCACCGGGGAGCTGTTTTTT. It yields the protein CAWNSGQGTGELFF.

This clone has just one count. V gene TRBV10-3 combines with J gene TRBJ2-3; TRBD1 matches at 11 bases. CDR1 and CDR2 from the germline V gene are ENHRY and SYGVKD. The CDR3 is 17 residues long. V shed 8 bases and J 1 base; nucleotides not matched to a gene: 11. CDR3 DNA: TGTGCCATCTCCGGGACAGGGGGGCTTGGGGGCACAGATACGCAGTATTTT. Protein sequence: CAISGTGGLGGTDTQYF.

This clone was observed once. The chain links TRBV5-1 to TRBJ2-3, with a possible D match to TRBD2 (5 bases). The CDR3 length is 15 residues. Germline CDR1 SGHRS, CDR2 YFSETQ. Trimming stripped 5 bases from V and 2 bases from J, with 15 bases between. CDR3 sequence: CASREEPSLTDTQYF. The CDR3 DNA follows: TGCGCCAGCAGGGAGGAACCGTCCCTCACAGATACGCAGTATTTT. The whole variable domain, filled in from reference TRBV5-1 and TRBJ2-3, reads KAGVTQTPRYLIKTRGQQVTLSCSPISGHRSVSWYQQTPGQGLQFLFEYFSETQRNKGNFPGRFSGRQFSNSRSEMNVSTLELGDSALYLCASREEPSLTDTQYFGPGTRLTVL.

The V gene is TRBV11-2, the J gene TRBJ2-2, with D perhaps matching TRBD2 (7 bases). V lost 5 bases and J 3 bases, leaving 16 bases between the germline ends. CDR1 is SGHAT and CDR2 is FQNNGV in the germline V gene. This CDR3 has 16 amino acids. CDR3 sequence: CASSPRGGADTGELFF. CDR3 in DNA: TGTGCCAGCAGCCCCCGTGGGGGGGCGGACACCGGGGAGCTGTTTTTT.

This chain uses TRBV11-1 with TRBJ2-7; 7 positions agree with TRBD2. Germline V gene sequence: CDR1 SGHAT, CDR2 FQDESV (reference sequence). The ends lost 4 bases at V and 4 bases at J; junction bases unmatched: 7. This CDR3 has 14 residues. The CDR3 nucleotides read TGTGCCAGCAGCTCGCCGGCGGGAGCGTACGAGCAGTACTTC. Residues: CASSSPAGAYEQYF.

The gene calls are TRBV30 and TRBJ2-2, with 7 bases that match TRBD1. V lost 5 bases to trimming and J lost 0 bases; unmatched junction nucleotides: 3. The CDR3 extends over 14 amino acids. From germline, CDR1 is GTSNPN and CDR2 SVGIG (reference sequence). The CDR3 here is CAWGTAANTGELFF. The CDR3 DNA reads TGTGCCTGGGGGACAGCCGCGAACACCGGGGAGCTGTTTTTT.

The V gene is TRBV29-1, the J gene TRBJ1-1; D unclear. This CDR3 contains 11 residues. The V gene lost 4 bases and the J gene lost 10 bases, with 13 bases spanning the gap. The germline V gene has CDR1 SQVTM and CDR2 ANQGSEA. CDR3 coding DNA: TGCAGCGTTGGGTTGGGCGAAGCAGCTTTCTTT. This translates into CSVGLGEAAFF.

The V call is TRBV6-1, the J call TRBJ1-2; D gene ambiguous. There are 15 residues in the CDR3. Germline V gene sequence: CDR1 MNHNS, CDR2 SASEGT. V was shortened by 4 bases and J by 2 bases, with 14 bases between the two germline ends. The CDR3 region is CASSGFRNLNYGYTF. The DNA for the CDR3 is TGTGCCAGCAGTGGCTTTCGAAATCTAAACTATGGCTACACCTTC.

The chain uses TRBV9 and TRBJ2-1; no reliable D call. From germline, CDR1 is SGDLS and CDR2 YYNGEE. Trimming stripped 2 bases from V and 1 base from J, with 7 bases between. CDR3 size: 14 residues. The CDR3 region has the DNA TGTGCCAGCAGCGTCTTTAGTTCCTACAATGAGCAGTTCTTC. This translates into CASSVFSSYNEQFF.

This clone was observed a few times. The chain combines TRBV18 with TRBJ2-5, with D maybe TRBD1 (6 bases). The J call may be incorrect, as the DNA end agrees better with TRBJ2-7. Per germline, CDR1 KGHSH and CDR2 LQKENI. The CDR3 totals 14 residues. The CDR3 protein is CASSPGTRSYEQYF. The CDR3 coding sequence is TGTGCCAGCTCACCCGGGACAAGATCCTACGAGCAGTACTTC.

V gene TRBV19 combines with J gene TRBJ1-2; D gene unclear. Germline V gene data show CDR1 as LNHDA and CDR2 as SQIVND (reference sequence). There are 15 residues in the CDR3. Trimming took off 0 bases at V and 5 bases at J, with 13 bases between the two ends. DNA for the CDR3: TGTGCCAGTAGTATAGATAACGCGCATTCATATGGCTACACCTTC. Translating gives CASSIDNAHSYGYTF.

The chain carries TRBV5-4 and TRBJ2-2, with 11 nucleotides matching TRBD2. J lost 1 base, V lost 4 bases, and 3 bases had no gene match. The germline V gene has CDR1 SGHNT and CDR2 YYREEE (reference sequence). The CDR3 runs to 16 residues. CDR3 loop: CASSLGLAENTGELFF. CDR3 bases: TGTGCCAGCAGCCTGGGACTAGCGGAGAACACCGGGGAGCTGTTTTTT.

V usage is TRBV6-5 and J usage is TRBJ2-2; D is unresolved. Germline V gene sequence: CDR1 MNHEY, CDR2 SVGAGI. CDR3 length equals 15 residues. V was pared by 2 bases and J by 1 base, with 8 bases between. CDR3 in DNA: TGTGCCAGCAGTTACCGCGCGGAGAACACCGGGGAGCTGTTTTTT. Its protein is CASSYRAENTGELFF.

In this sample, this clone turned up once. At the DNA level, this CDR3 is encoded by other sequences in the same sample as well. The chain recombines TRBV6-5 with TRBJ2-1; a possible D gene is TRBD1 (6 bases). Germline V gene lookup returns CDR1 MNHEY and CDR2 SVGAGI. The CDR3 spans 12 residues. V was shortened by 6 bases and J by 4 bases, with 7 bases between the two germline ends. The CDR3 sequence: CASRTGYNEQFF. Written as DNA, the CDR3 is TGTGCCAGCAGAACAGGGTACAATGAGCAGTTCTTC.

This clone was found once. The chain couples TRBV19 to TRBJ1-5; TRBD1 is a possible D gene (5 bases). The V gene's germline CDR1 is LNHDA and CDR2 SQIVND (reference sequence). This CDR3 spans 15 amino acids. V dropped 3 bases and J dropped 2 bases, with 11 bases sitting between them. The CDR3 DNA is TGTGCCAGTAGTATCCGGGGGGTAGGCAATCAGCCCCAGCATTTT. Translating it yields CASSIRGVGNQPQHF.

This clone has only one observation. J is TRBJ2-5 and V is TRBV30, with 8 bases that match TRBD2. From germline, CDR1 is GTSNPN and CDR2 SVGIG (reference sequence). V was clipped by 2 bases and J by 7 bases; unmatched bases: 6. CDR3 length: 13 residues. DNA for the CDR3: TGTGCCTGGAGTTGGCGGGGGGCTGTGACCCAGTACTTC. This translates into CAWSWRGAVTQYF.

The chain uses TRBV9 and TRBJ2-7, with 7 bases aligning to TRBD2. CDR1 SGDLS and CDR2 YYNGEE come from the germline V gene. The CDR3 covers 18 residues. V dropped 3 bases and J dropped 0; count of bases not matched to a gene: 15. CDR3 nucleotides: TGTGCCAGCAGCGCCTCGGACTGGGGGGGTGTGGGCTCCTACGAGCAGTACTTC. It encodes CASSASDWGGVGSYEQYF.

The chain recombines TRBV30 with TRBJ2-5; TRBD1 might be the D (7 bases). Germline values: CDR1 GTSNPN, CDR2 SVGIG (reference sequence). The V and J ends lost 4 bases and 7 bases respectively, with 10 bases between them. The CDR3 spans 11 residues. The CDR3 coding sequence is TGTGCCTGGACAGGGGGAGGGACCCAGTACTTC. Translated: CAWTGGGTQYF.

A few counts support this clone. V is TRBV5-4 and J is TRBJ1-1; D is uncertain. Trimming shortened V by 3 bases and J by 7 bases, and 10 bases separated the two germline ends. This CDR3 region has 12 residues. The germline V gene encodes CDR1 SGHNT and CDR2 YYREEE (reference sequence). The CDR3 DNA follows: TGTGCCAGCAGCTCCTACCCCAATGAAGCTTTCTTT. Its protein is CASSSYPNEAFF.

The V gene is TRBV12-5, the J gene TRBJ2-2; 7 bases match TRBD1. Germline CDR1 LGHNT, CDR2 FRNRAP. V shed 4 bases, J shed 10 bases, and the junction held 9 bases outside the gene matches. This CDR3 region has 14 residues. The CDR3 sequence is CASGYLGDREELFF. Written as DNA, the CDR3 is TGTGCTAGTGGTTACTTGGGTGACAGGGAGGAGCTGTTTTTT.

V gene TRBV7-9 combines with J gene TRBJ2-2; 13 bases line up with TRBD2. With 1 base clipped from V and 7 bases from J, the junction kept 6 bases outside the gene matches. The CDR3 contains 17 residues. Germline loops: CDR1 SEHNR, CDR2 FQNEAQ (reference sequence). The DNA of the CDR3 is TGTGCCAGCAGCTTAGGGACTAGCGGGAGACACAACGGGGAGCTGTTTTTT. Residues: CASSLGTSGRHNGELFF.

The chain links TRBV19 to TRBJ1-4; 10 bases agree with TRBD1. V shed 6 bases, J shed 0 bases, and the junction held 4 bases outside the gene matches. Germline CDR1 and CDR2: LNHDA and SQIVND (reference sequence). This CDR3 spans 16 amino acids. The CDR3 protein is CASSRQGAATNEKLFF. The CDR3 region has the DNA TGTGCCAGTAGCCGACAGGGGGCTGCAACTAATGAAAAACTGTTTTTT.